This is a list of T cell receptor beta chains from one sample in a study of technical replicates of blood from a handful of donors. Assay used: immunoSEQ multiplex PCR; TCRdb lists only in-frame clones, some missing. The profile shows around 71,000 clones, roughly 89% of them singletons. Sequencing was performed on T cells isolated from PBMCs. The receptors come from a human donor in good health. CDR3s include the opening cysteine and the closing phenylalanine or tryptophan. A D gene is named only where the DNA matches it firmly. Rows may omit the clone size; those that give it use once, few, many or a size class.

d_gene | j_gene | abundance | v_gene | CDR3nt | CDR3aa
. | TRBJ2-7 | . | TRBV11-3 | TGTGCCAGCAGCCGGGACACCCTACTGTACGAGCAGTACTTC | CASSRDTLLYEQYF
TRBD2 | TRBJ2-2 | once | TRBV25-1 | TGTGCCAGCAGTGAATTAGCGGGAGGTAACACCGGGGAGCTGTTTTTT | CASSELAGGNTGELFF
TRBD1 | TRBJ1-1 | . | TRBV5-8 | TGTGCCAGCAGCCGGGACAGGGGGCGGAACACTGAAGCTTTCTTT | CASSRDRGRNTEAFF
. | TRBJ2-7 | . | TRBV11-2 | TGTGCCAGCAGCCGGAGAGGGGGAAACGAGCAGTACTTC | CASSRRGGNEQYF
. | TRBJ2-5 | . | TRBV18 | TGTGCCAGCTCCGGCACCGGGACTTCCTCACGAGAGACCCAGTACTTC | CASSGTGTSSRETQYF
TRBD1 | TRBJ2-1 | . | TRBV5-6 | TGTGCCAGCCAGGGGACAGACCGCTCCTACAATGAGCAGTTCTTC | CASQGTDRSYNEQFF
. | TRBJ2-5 | . | TRBV7-9 | TGTGCCAGCAGCTTAGTGTCCTTCCAGTACTTC | CASSLVSFQYF
. | TRBJ2-7 | few | TRBV11-3 | TGTGCCAGCAGCTTAGACCCTAACTACGAGCAGTACTTC | CASSLDPNYEQYF
TRBD2 | TRBJ2-7 | . | TRBV9 | TGTGCCAGCAGCGTTGGGGACTACCGACCCTACGAGCAGTACTTC | CASSVGDYRPYEQYF
TRBD1 | TRBJ2-1 | . | TRBV5-5 | TGTGCCAGCAGCTCCCAGGACAGGGCCGGGGTGAATGAGCAGTTCTTC | CASSSQDRAGVNEQFF
TRBD2 | TRBJ2-5 | . | TRBV11-3 | TGTGCCAGCAGCACCCCTAGCGGGAGAGGGGAAGAGACCCAGTACTTC | CASSTPSGRGEETQYF
. | TRBJ2-1 | . | TRBV5-1 | TGCGCCAGCAGGAGCTACAATGAGCAGTTCTTC | CASRSYNEQFF
. | TRBJ1-2 | . | TRBV20-1 | TGCAGTGTTTACAGCAACTATGGCTACACCTTC | CSVYSNYGYTF
. | TRBJ1-1 | . | TRBV5-1 | TGCGCTAGCCGCGGGGATGGCACTGAAGCTTTCTTT | CASRGDGTEAFF
TRBD2 | TRBJ2-1 | . | TRBV7-2 | TGTGCCAGCAACCCGGGACTAGCAGCCAATGAGCAGTTCTTC | CASNPGLAANEQFF
. | TRBJ2-3 | . | TRBV7-9 | TGTGCCAGCAGCCGACAGGACCCCACAGATACGCAGTATTTT | CASSRQDPTDTQYF
. | TRBJ2-5 | . | TRBV29-1 | TGCAGCGTTGAAGATCCTCAGGGGCCCCAAGAGACCCAGTACTTC | CSVEDPQGPQETQYF
. | TRBJ1-1 | . | TRBV28 | TGTGCCAGCAGTCTAAGACAACTTAGGAGGACTGAAGCTTTCTTT | CASSLRQLRRTEAFF
. | TRBJ2-5 | . | TRBV27 | TGTGCCAGCAGTTTATCAGGGGGAGAGACCCAGTACTTC | CASSLSGGETQYF
. | TRBJ1-5 | . | TRBV27 | TGTGCCAGCAGTTTGGTCGGGGGGGCCCCCCTAAGACAGCCCCAGCATTTT | CASSLVGGAPLRQPQHF
. | TRBJ1-2 | . | TRBV30 | TGTGCTGAGGAGCTACCGAGGGGCTACACCTTC | CAEELPRGYTF
. | TRBJ2-7 | . | TRBV27 | TGTGCCAGCAGCCACCGGGACATCAGCTCCTACGAGCAGTACTTC | CASSHRDISSYEQYF
. | TRBJ2-7 | . | TRBV2 | TGTGCCAGCAGTGTTGTCGACGAGCAGTACTTC | CASSVVDEQYF
TRBD2 | TRBJ2-1 | . | TRBV29-1 | TGCAGCGTTGTTTGGACTAGAGGGGTTTTGGGATACAATGAGCAGTTCTTC | CSVVWTRGVLGYNEQFF
TRBD2 | TRBJ2-1 | . | TRBV7-9 | TGTGCCAGCAGCCCACCGGGTAGCGGGTACAATGAGCAGTTCTTC | CASSPPGSGYNEQFF
. | TRBJ1-5 | . | TRBV28 | TGTGCCAGCAGTTTAGCGGAAGGACAGCTCAATCAGCCCCAGCATTTT | CASSLAEGQLNQPQHF
. | TRBJ1-2 | . | TRBV4-1 | TGCGCCAGCAGCCAACTTCCCCGACAGACCTTGGATGGCTACACCTTC | CASSQLPRQTLDGYTF
. | TRBJ2-4 | . | TRBV30 | TGTGCCTGGGGAGTAAACATTCAGTACTTC | CAWGVNIQYF
TRBD2 | TRBJ2-5 | . | TRBV6-5 | TGTGCCAGCAGTTACTCGGGGGGGTTAAGAGAGACCCAGTACTTC | CASSYSGGLRETQYF
TRBD2 | TRBJ2-1 | . | TRBV30 | TGTGCCTGGAGTCCGGCTAGGGGACTAGCCTACAATGAGCAGTTCTTC | CAWSPARGLAYNEQFF
TRBD2 | TRBJ2-1 | . | TRBV28 | TGTGCCAGCAGTTTATCTAGCGGGAGCAATGAGCAGTTCTTC | CASSLSSGSNEQFF
. | TRBJ1-5 | . | TRBV19 | TGTGCCAGTAGTGGGCAGTACAATCAGCCCCAGCATTTT | CASSGQYNQPQHF
. | TRBJ1-2 | . | TRBV28 | TGTGCCAGCAGTTTACAGGGAAGGAGCTATGGCTACACCTTC | CASSLQGRSYGYTF
. | TRBJ2-3 | . | TRBV28 | TGTGCCAGCAGCTTGGGACTTACAGATACGCAGTATTTT | CASSLGLTDTQYF
. | TRBJ2-7 | few | TRBV9 | TGTGCCAGCAGCAGGTCTTCGGGGGGCGCTTTTTACGAGCAGTACTTC | CASSRSSGGAFYEQYF
. | TRBJ2-1 | . | TRBV9 | TGTGCCAGCAGCCCAGGGGGGTCCTACAATGAGCAGTTCTTC | CASSPGGSYNEQFF
. | TRBJ1-4 | . | TRBV27 | TGTGCCAGCAGTCAACAGTCTTATGAAAAACTGTTTTTT | CASSQQSYEKLFF
TRBD1 | TRBJ2-7 | . | TRBV5-1 | TGCGCCAGCAGCTACAGGGGGGAGTACGAGCAGTACTTC | CASSYRGEYEQYF
. | TRBJ2-7 | . | TRBV5-6 | TGTGCCAGCAGCTTGGACGGCTACGAGCAGTACTTC | CASSLDGYEQYF
. | TRBJ2-1 | . | TRBV2 | TGTGCCAGCAGCAGTCTTATTTACAATGAGCAGTTCTTC | CASSSLIYNEQFF
. | TRBJ2-2 | . | TRBV6-6 | TGTGCCAGCAGTCCCCTCGACACCGGGGAGCTGTTTTTT | CASSPLDTGELFF
TRBD2 | TRBJ2-7 | . | TRBV6-1 | TGTGCCAGCCTTGGACTAGCGGGAGGAGACGAGCAGTACTTC | CASLGLAGGDEQYF
. | TRBJ1-2 | once | TRBV28 | TGTGCCAGCAGTTTCGGTGCCGTATACTATGGCTACACCTTC | CASSFGAVYYGYTF
. | TRBJ2-7 | . | TRBV2 | TGTGCCAGCAGTTTGACGGACATTTTCGTCAGCGTGGGCGAGCAGTACTTC | CASSLTDIFVSVGEQYF